A selection of T cell receptor beta chains follows, all from one sample in a study of shared clonotypes between healthy human individuals. This table comes from immunoSEQ multiplex PCR, and its TCRdb copy is limited to in-frame clones, with some not included. Counted here are under 850,000 clones, 92% occurring once; the ten biggest clones make up around 24%. The sequencing input was naive CD8+ T cells sorted from blood. Receptor source: a man aged 25-45 years in good health. Both conserved end residues are part of each CDR3. A D gene is named only where the DNA matches it firmly. Some rows mark clone size as missing; the rest say once, few, many or name a class of expanded clone.

TRBJ1-2	TRBD1	NA	TRBV27	TGTGCCAGCAGTTTATTAGGGACAGGGGGCTGGGGCTACACCTTC	CASSLLGTGGWGYTF
TRBJ1-2	TRBD1	NA	TRBV6-1	TGTGCCAGCAGTGAGCCGGGGACAGGGTACGGCTACACCTTC	CASSEPGTGYGYTF
TRBJ2-1	NA	NA	TRBV25-1	TGTGCCAGCAGTCCGCTAAGTGAGACAGGGCAGTTCTTC	CASSPLSETGQFF
TRBJ2-5	TRBD2	NA	TRBV28	TGTGCCAGCAGGCAACTTAGCGGGAGAGAGACCCAGTACTTC	CASRQLSGRETQYF
TRBJ2-7	NA	NA	TRBV29-1	TGCAGCGTTGTTGTGGTCGGCAACGAGCAGTACTTC	CSVVVVGNEQYF
TRBJ1-2	TRBD1	once	TRBV29-1	TGCAGCGTCTCAGGGGGCGCGAGCTATGGCTACACCTTC	CSVSGGASYGYTF
TRBJ2-1	TRBD1	NA	TRBV27	TGTGCCAGCACCTCACGGACAGGGTACAATGAGCAGTTCTTC	CASTSRTGYNEQFF
TRBJ2-2	TRBD2	NA	TRBV11-2	TGTGCCAGCAGCTTAGCTAGCGGGAGCGAAACCGGGGAGCTGTTTTTT	CASSLASGSETGELFF
TRBJ2-2	NA	once	TRBV11-2	TGTGCCAGCAGCTTAGCCCCTTACAGGCGGGAGCTGTTTTTT	CASSLAPYRRELFF
TRBJ1-5	NA	few	TRBV6-1	TGTGGGTCGGGACAGCCCCAGCATTTT	CGSGQPQHF
TRBJ2-1	NA	once	TRBV7-3	TGTGCCAGCAGCTCGGATTACTTGCGGGAGCAGTTCTTC	CASSSDYLREQFF
TRBJ2-5	TRBD1	NA	TRBV5-1	TGCGCCAGCAGCTTCACCATCGGGACAGGGGAAGAGACCCAGTACTTC	CASSFTIGTGEETQYF
TRBJ1-4	TRBD1	NA	TRBV4-1	TGCGCCAGCAGCCACCCCGGGACAGATGAAAAACTGTTTTTT	CASSHPGTDEKLFF
TRBJ2-3	TRBD1	NA	TRBV7-9	TGTGCCAGCAGCTCGACAGGAAGGGGGCGCGTTCCTTTCACAGATACGCAGTATTTT	CASSSTGRGRVPFTDTQYF
TRBJ2-7	NA	once	TRBV27	TGTGCCAGCAGTTTAGACCCTGGGACCAAACAATACTACGAGCAGTACTTC	CASSLDPGTKQYYEQYF
TRBJ2-1	NA	once	TRBV4-1	TGCGCCAGCAGCCAAGATACATACTACAATGAGCAGTTCTTC	CASSQDTYYNEQFF
TRBJ2-3	TRBD1	NA	TRBV7-9	TGTGCCAGCAGGCCCGGGCAGGGGGGCACAGATACGCAGTATTTT	CASRPGQGGTDTQYF
TRBJ2-7	TRBD2	NA	TRBV7-2	TGTGCCAGCAACCTTCTAGCGGGATCTTCCCACGAGCAGTACTTC	CASNLLAGSSHEQYF
TRBJ1-4	NA	NA	TRBV28	TGTGCCAGCAGACTCGGACAGACTTACTTTGCAACTAATGAAAAACTGTTTTTT	CASRLGQTYFATNEKLFF
TRBJ2-5	NA	NA	TRBV2	TGTGCCAGTGAGACCCGGGGCTGGGAGACCCAGTACTTC	CASETRGWETQYF
TRBJ2-1	TRBD1	NA	TRBV2	TGTGCCAGCCACCCCGGACAGGGGCGAAATGAGCAGTTCTTC	CASHPGQGRNEQFF
TRBJ2-7	TRBD1	NA	TRBV27	TGTGCCAGCAGTGCCCATGGGACAGGGTTCCCCTACGAGCAGTACTTC	CASSAHGTGFPYEQYF
TRBJ2-1	TRBD2	NA	TRBV4-3	TGCGCCAGCAGCCAAGCTAGCGGGAGCTACAATGAGCAGTTCTTC	CASSQASGSYNEQFF
TRBJ1-1	NA	NA	TRBV5-1	TGCGCCAGCATCGGGGTGGGGTCCGCGGACACTGAAGCTTTCTTT	CASIGVGSADTEAFF
TRBJ2-7	TRBD1	NA	TRBV27	TGTGCCAGCAGTTGGGGACAGGGCCCCGAGCAGTACTTC	CASSWGQGPEQYF
TRBJ2-1	TRBD1	NA	TRBV7-6	TGTGCCAGCAGCTTATTTCGGGACAGGGTCAATGAGCAGTTCTTC	CASSLFRDRVNEQFF
TRBJ2-3	TRBD1	NA	TRBV7-9	TGTGCCAGCAGCGCTACACAGGGGGCGGTGGATTTT	CASSATQGAVDF
TRBJ2-3	NA	few	TRBV6-1	TGTGCCAGCAGTGACGGTGAAGAGTGGGATACGCAGTATTTT	CASSDGEEWDTQYF
TRBJ1-2	TRBD1	NA	TRBV6-5	TGTGCCAGCAGTTCCCTTACCAGGGGGGACTATGGCTACACCTTC	CASSSLTRGDYGYTF
TRBJ2-1	NA	NA	TRBV27	TGTGCCAGCAGTTCGCGGCTAGCGAGGTCCTACAATGAGCAGTTCTTC	CASSSRLARSYNEQFF
TRBJ1-3	NA	NA	TRBV10-3	TGTGCCATCAGTGGCTTCGGTACCGCGGATGGAAACACCATATATTTT	CAISGFGTADGNTIYF
TRBJ2-4	NA	NA	TRBV27	TGTGCCAGCAGTCCTATTGGGGGAGGCCTTTCCAAAAACATTCAGTACTTC	CASSPIGGGLSKNIQYF
TRBJ2-1	TRBD1	NA	TRBV7-3	TGTGCCAGCAGCTGGGGTGGGACAGCGAATGAGCAGTTCTTC	CASSWGGTANEQFF
TRBJ2-1	NA	NA	TRBV7-9	TGTGCCAGCAGCTTAGCACTCAGGGGGGATGAGCAGTTCTTC	CASSLALRGDEQFF
TRBJ1-5	NA	NA	TRBV28	TGTGCCAGCAGTTTTTCTCCAGGACCTTCCAGTCAGCCCCAGCATTTT	CASSFSPGPSSQPQHF
TRBJ2-7	NA	NA	TRBV7-9	TGTGCCAGCAGCGCGCCCCAGGGAGAAAGTTCCTACGAGCAGTACTTC	CASSAPQGESSYEQYF
TRBJ2-2	NA	NA	TRBV6-5	TGTGCCAGCAGTCTTATAGCGGAGATCGGGGAGCTGTTTTTT	CASSLIAEIGELFF